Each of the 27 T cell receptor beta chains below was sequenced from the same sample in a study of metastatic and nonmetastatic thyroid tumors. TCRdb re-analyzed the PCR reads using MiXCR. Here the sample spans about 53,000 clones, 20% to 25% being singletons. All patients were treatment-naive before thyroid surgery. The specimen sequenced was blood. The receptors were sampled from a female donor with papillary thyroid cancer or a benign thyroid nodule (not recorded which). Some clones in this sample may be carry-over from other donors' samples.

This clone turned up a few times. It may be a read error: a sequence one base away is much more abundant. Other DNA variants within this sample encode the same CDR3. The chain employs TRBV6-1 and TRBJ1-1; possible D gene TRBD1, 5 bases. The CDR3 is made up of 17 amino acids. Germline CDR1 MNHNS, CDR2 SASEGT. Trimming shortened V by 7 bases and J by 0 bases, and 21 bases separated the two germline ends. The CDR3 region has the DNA TGTGCCAGCATACCCCGGGTGGGGCTCGGGGTGAACACTGAAGCTTTCTTT. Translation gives CASIPRVGLGVNTEAFF.

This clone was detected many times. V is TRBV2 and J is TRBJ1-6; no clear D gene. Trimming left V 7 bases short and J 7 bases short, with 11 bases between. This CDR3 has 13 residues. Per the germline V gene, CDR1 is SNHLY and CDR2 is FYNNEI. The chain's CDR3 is CASTRLQNSPLHF. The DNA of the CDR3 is TGTGCCAGCACTCGTCTGCAGAATTCACCCCTCCACTTT.

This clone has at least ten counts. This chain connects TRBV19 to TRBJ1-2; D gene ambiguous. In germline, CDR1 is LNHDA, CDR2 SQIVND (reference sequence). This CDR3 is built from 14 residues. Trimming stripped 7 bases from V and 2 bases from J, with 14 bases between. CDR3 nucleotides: TGTGCCAGTATGGAAACCGATCAAAACTATGGCTACACCTTC. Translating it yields CASMETDQNYGYTF.

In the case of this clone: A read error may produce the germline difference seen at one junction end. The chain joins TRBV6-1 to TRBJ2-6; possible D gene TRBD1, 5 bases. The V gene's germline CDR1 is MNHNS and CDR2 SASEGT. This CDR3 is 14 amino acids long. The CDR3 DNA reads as TGTGCCAGCGAAAGGGGAACTGGGGCCAACCTCCTGTCTTTC. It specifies CASERGTGANLLSF.

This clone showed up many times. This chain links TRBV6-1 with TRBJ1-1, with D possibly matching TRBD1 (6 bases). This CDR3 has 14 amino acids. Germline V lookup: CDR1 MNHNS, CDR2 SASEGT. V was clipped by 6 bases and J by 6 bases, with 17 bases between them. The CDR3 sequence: CASRALTGASEAFF. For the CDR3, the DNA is TGTGCCAGCAGAGCCTTGACAGGAGCGTCTGAAGCTTTCTTT.

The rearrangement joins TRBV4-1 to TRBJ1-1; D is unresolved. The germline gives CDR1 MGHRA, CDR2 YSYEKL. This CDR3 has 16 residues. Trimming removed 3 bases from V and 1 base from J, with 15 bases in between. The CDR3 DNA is TGCGCCAGCAGCCAGCCCTCCCGAGGAAAGAACACTGAAGCTTTCTTT. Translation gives CASSQPSRGKNTEAFF.

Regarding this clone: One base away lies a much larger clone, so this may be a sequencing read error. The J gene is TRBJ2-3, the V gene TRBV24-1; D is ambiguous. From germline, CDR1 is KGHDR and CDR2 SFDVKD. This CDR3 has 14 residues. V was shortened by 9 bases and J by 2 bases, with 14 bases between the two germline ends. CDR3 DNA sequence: TGTGCCACCGCGGAGTCGCCCATCACAGATACGCAGTATTTT. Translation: CATAESPITDTQYF.

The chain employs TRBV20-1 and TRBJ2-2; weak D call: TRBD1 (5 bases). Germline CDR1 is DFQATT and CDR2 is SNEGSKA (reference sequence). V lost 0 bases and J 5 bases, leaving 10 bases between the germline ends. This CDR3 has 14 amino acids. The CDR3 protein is CSARDVGRTGELFF. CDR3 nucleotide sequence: TGCAGTGCTAGAGATGTGGGGCGTACCGGGGAGCTGTTTTTT.

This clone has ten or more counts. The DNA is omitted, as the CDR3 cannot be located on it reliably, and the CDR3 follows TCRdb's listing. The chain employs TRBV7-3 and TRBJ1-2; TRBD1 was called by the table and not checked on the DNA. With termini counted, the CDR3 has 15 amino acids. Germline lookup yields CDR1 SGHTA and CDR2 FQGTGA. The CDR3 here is CASSFGPGGADGYTF.

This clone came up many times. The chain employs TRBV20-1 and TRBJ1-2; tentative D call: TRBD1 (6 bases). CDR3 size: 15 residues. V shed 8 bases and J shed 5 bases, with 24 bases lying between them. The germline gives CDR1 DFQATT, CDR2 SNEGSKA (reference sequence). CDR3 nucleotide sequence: TGCAGTTTAGCGATGGGGGGGGCGGAAGGATATGGCTACACCTTC. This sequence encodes CSLAMGGAEGYGYTF.

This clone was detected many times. The chain's CDR3 is CASRDRAFQETQYF. In DNA, the CDR3 is TGTGCCAGCAGGGACAGGGCTTTCCAAGAGACCCAGTACTTC. The gene calls are TRBV2 and TRBJ2-5; 8 nucleotides agree with TRBD1. Germline V lookup: CDR1 SNHLY, CDR2 FYNNEI. This CDR3 is built from 14 residues. After removal of 6 bases from V and 1 base from J, the junction contained 4 bases not matched to a gene.

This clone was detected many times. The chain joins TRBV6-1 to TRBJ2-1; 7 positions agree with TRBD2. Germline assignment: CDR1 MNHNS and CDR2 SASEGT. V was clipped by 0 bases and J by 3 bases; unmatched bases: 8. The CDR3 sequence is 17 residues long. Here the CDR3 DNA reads TGTGCCAGCAGTGAAGCTTCCGGGACTACCTACTACAATGAGCAGTTCTTC. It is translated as CASSEASGTTYYNEQFF.

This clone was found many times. The CDR3 DNA is TGCGCCAGCAACCTCGGACAGGGTGTGTGTACCAAAAACATTCAGTACTTC. Its translation: CASNLGQGVCTKNIQYF. J is TRBJ2-4 and V is TRBV4-1; TRBD1 matches 8 bases. Germline assignment: CDR1 MGHRA and CDR2 YSYEKL. The CDR3 contains 17 residues. Losses at the gene ends were 7 bases for V and 2 bases for J; bases not matched to a gene: 13.

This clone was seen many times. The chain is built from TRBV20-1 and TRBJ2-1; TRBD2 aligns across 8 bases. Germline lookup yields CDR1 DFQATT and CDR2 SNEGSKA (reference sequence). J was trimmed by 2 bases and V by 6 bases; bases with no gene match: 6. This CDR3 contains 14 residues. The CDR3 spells CSARPGLAYNEQFF. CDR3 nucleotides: TGCAGTGCCCGCCCGGGACTAGCCTACAATGAGCAGTTCTTC.

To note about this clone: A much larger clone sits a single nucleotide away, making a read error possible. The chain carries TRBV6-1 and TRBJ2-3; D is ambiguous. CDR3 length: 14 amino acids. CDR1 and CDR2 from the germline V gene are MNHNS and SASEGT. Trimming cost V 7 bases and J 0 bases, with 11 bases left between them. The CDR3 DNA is TGTGCCAGCAAAATGAGCGTGAGCACAGATACGCAGTATTTT. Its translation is CASKMSVSTDTQYF.

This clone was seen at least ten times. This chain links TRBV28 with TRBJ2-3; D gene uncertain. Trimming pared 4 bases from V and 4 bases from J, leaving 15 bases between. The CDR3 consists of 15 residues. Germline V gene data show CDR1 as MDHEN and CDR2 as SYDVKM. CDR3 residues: CASSSPGGVPDTQYF. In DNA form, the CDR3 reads TGTGCCAGCAGTTCCCCTGGCGGTGTGCCAGATACGCAGTATTTT.

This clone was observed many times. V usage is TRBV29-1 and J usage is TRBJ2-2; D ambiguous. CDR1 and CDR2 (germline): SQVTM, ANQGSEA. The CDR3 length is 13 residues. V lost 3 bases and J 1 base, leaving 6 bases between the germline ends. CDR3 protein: CSVDPGNTGELFF. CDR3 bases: TGCAGCGTTGATCCAGGGAACACCGGGGAGCTGTTTTTT.

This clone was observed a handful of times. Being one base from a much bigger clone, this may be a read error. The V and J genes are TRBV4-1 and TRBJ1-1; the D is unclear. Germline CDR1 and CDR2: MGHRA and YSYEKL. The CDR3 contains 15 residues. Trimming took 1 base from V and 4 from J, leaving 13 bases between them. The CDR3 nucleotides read TGCGCCAGCAGCCAAGCCGCGTGGAAGGGCACTGAAGCTTTCTTT. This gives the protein CASSQAAWKGTEAFF.

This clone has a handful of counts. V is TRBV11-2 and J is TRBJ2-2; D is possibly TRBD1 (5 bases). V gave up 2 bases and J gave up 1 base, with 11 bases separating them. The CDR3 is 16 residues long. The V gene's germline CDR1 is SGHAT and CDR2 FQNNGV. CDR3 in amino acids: CASSLQGFKNTGELFF. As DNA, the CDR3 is TGTGCCAGCAGCTTACAGGGTTTCAAGAACACCGGGGAGCTGTTTTTT.

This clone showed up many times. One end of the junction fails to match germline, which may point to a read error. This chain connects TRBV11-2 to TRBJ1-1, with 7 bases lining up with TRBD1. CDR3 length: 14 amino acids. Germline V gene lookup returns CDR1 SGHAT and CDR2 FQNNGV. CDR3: CASSYRQGVAEACF. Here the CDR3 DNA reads TGTGCCAGCAGCTATCGACAGGGTGTCGCTGAAGCTTGCTTT. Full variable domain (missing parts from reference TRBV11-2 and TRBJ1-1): EAGVAQSPRYKIIEKRQSVAFWCNPISGHATLYWYQQILGQGPKLLIQFQNNGVVDDSQLPKDRFSAERLKGVDSTLKIQPAKLEDSAVYLCASSYRQGVAEACFGQGTRLTVV.

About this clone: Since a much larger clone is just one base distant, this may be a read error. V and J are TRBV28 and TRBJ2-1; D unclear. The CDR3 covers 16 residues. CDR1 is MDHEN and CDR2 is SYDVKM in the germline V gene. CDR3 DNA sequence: TGTGCCAGCAGTTTAACAGCGTTTAGCTCCTACAATGAGCAGCTCTTC. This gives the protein CASSLTAFSSYNEQLF.

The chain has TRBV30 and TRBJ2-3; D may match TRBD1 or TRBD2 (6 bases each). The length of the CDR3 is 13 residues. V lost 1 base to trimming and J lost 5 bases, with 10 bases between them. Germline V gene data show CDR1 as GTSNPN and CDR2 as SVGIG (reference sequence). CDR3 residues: CAWSAGAGDTQYF. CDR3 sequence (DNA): TGTGCCTGGAGTGCGGGGGCAGGAGATACGCAGTATTTT.

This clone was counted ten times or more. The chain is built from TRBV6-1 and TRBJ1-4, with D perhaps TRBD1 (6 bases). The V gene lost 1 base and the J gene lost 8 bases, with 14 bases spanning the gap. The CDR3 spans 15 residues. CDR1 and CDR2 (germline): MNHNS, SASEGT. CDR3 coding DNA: TGTGCCAGCAGTGAAGTCAGGGGCAGACGGGAAAAACTGTTTTTT. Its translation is CASSEVRGRREKLFF.

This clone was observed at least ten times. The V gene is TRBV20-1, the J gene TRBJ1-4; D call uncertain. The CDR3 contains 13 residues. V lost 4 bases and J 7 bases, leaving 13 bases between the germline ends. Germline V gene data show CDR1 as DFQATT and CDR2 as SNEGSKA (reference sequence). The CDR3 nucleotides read TGCAGTGCTAACGACCTGGGTAGTGAAAAACTGTTTTTT. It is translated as CSANDLGSEKLFF.

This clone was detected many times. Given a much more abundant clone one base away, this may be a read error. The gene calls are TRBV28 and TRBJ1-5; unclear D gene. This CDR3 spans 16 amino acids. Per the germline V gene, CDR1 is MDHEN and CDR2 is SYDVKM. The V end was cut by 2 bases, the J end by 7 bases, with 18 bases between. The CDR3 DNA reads TGTGCCAGCAGTTTAGGGAAAGGTCGATTAAGCCAGCCCCAGCATTTT. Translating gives CASSLGKGRLSQPQHF. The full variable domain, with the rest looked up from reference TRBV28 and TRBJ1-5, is DVKVTQSSRYLVKRTGEKVFLECVQDMDHENMFWYRQDPGLGLRLIYFSYDVKMKEKGDIPEGYSVSREKKERFSLILESASTNQTSMYLCASSLGKGRLSQPQHFGDGTRLSIL.

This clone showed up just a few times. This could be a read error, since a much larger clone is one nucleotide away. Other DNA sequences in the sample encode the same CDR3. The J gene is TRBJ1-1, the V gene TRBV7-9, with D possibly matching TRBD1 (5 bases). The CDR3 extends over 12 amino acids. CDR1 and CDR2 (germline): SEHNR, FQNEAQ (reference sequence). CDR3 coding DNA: TGCGCCAGCAGCTGGGGGGACACTGAAGCTTTCTTT. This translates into CASSWGDTEAFF.

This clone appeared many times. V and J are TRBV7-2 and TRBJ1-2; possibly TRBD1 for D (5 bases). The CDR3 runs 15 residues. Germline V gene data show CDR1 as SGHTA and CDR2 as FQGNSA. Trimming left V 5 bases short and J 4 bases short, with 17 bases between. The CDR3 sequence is CASSGGGASFYGYTF. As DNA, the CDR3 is TGTGCCAGCAGCGGGGGAGGCGCATCCTTCTATGGCTACACCTTC.